These T cell receptor beta chains were read from a single sample in a study of cytomegalovirus exposure and HLA in healthy donors. The table came from immunoSEQ multiplex PCR; TCRdb's copy has only in-frame clones and leaves some out. Of 200,000 to 250,000 clones listed, approximately 81% are singletons. The source material was PBMCs. Receptors originate from a human donor in good health. Both conserved end residues are trimmed from each CDR3. Clone size is given for some rows only: seen once, a few or many times, or a class if the clone is expanded.

>.|TRBJ2-7|TRBV14
ASSHRLAGDQEQY
>.|TRBJ1-1|TRBV2
ASNKGGFGLFTDSDGTEAF
>.|TRBJ2-7|TRBV13
ASSRRDRGRYEQY
>.|TRBJ1-1|TRBV13
ASSRKMTGRNTEAF
>.|TRBJ1-2|TRBV28
ASRIILGGGKGYT
>.|TRBJ1-1|TRBV29-1
SVGQGSNTEAF
>.|TRBJ2-7|TRBV9
ASSVGSNRGYEQY
>.|TRBJ2-1|TRBV28
ASSSETSVRYNEQF
>few|TRBJ1-5|TRBV6-1
ASSDRGLNLPQH
>once|TRBJ1-2|TRBV5-1
ASSPSGTGGPQGYT
>.|TRBJ2-7|TRBV19
ASSSGRRGISYEQY
>.|TRBJ2-2|TRBV11-3
ASSFARGTGELF
>.|TRBJ1-1|TRBV28
ASGRGF
>.|TRBJ2-3|TRBV19
ASSEDYTDTQY
>.|TRBJ2-5|TRBV27
ASTGGETQY
>.|TRBJ1-1|TRBV2
ASIAEGPGGTAF
>.|TRBJ2-5|TRBV11-2
ASSSGVKETQY
>.|TRBJ1-4|TRBV6-6
ASRTGATNEKLF
>.|TRBJ1-2|TRBV28
ASSPRGETDYGYT
>.|TRBJ2-3|TRBV5-1
ASSLLVGGSTDTQY
>.|TRBJ1-2|TRBV2
ASSDTGELFRYGYT
>.|TRBJ2-7|TRBV6-5
ASSLRQGMGNEQY
>.|TRBJ1-5|TRBV30
AWSARAGQPQH
>.|TRBJ2-1|TRBV12-5
ASGSGLAGANEQF